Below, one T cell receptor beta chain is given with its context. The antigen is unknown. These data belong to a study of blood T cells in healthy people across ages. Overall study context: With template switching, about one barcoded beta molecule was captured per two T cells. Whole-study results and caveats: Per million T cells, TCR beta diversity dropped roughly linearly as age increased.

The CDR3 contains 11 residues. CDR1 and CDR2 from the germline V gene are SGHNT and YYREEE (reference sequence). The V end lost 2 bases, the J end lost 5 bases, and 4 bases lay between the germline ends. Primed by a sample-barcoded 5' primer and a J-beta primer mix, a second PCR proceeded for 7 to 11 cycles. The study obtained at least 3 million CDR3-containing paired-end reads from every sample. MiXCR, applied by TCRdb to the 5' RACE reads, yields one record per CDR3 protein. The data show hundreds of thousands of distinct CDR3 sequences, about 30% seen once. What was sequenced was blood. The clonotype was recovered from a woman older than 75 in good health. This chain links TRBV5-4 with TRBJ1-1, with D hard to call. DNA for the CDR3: TGTGCCAGCAGCTTTGGTACTGAAGCTTTCTTT. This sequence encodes CASSFGTEAFF.